The 29 T cell receptor beta chains reported below all come from one sample, sequenced in a study of T cells in Graves' hyperthyroidism and ophthalmopathy (dated by TCRdb to between 2018 and 2021). Library preparation was by multiplex PCR. Instrument on record: Illumina HiSeq 2000. The TCR beta CDR3 regions were amplified from RNA transcripts. The TCR CDR3 was subjected to a first round of RT-PCR using the HTBI primer set and the Qiagen OneStep RT-PCR kit. TCRdb reworked the public reads: Q25 trimming with fastp, MiXCR clone assembly, productive beta chains retained. Every CDR3 protein is listed once, alongside the most common genes and DNA of its rows. The sample contains roughly 630,000 distinct CDR3 sequences, around a sixth of them found a single time. The ten most abundant clones make up less than 9.5% of the sample. The source material was blood. The source of these receptors is a woman aged 25 to 39 with Graves' hyperthyroidism.

The V gene is TRBV19, the J gene TRBJ1-1; TRBD1 is a possible D gene (6 bases). Germline V lookup: CDR1 LNHDA, CDR2 SQIVND (reference sequence). CDR3 length: 14 residues. The V end was cut by 5 bases, the J end by 0 bases, with 10 bases between. Here the CDR3 reads CASSDRSMNTEAFF. CDR3 sequence (DNA): TGTGCCAGTAGTGACAGGAGCATGAACACTGAAGCTTTCTTT. The entire variable domain, with the rest obtained from reference TRBV19 and TRBJ1-1, is as follows: DGGITQSPKYLFRKEGQNVTLSCEQNLNHDAMYWYRQDPGQGLRLIYYSQIVNDFQKGDIAEGYSVSREKKESFPLTVTSAQKNPTAFYLCASSDRSMNTEAFFGQGTRLTVV.

The table lists this clonotype with a few counts. The gene calls are TRBV6-1 and TRBJ2-2; D uncertain. Germline V gives CDR1 MNHNS, CDR2 SASEGT. This CDR3 is built from 15 residues. Trimming pared 5 bases from V and 5 bases from J, leaving 15 bases between. The CDR3 DNA follows: TGTGCCAGCAGTTACCCCGGATTGGGAACCGGGGAGCTGTTTTTT. Its protein product is CASSYPGLGTGELFF.

Of note for this clonotype: With a much larger clone just one base away, this may be a read error. The chain joins TRBV12-3 or TRBV12-4 to TRBJ1-4; D is uncertain. CDR3 length equals 15 residues. Between the trimmed V and J ends, which lost 8 bases and 5 bases, there was a span of 18 bases. This CDR3 is CASGQTDTANEKLFF. The CDR3 bases are TGTGCCAGCGGTCAGACCGACACTGCAAATGAAAAACTGTTTTTT.

The CDR3 DNA sequence: TGTGCCAGCAGCTCAACTAGCGGGAGTAATGATGAGCAGTTCTTC. This sequence encodes CASSSTSGSNDEQFF. The genes are TRBV7-3 and TRBJ2-1; 11 bases match TRBD2. Germline trimming cut 4 bases from V and 8 bases from J; bases unmatched to any gene: 7. Germline-derived CDR1 and CDR2 are SGHTA and FQGTGA. This CDR3 comprises 15 residues.

As to this clonotype: A read error may be the cause here, since a much bigger clone is one base away. V is TRBV11-2 and J is TRBJ2-7; D is unresolved. V lost 4 bases and J lost 7, with 11 bases in between. This CDR3 region has 12 residues. Per germline, CDR1 SGHAT and CDR2 FQNNGV. CDR3 nucleotides: TGTGCCAGCAGCTGGGGTGGGTATGAGCAGTACTTC. Its translation is CASSWGGYEQYF.

In this sample, this clonotype turned up many times. The chain has TRBV5-1 and TRBJ2-1; 10 nucleotides align to TRBD2. There are 14 residues in the CDR3. Looked up from germline, CDR1 is SGHRS and CDR2 is YFSETQ. V shed 3 bases, J shed 9 bases, and the junction held 6 bases outside the gene matches. For the CDR3, the DNA is TGCGCCAGCAGCTCGTCACTAGCGGGAATTGAGCAGTTCTTC. It translates to CASSSSLAGIEQFF.

The V and J genes are TRBV30 and TRBJ2-7, with 7 bases matching TRBD2. From germline, CDR1 is GTSNPN and CDR2 SVGIG (reference sequence). Trimming cost V 2 bases and J 5 bases; bases outside gene matches: 9. This CDR3 spans 14 amino acids. The CDR3 loop is CAWSSWEGLDEQYF. The CDR3 DNA reads TGTGCCTGGAGTTCGTGGGAGGGCCTGGACGAGCAGTACTTC.

In this sample, this clonotype turned up many times. The chain joins TRBV12-3 or TRBV12-4 to TRBJ1-6; 8 nucleotides align to TRBD1. V gave up 3 bases and J gave up 9 bases; unmatched junction bases: 4. The CDR3 is made up of 14 amino acids. The CDR3 DNA reads TGTGCCAGCAGTTTGGACAGGGTCACTTCACCCCTCCACTTT. This gives the protein CASSLDRVTSPLHF.

This clonotype was recorded at least ten times. This chain uses TRBV12-3 or TRBV12-4 with TRBJ2-3, with 9 bases lining up with TRBD2. Trimming at V came to 6 bases and at J to 3 bases, leaving 7 bases not matched to a gene. This CDR3 is built from 15 residues. The CDR3 DNA sequence: TGTGCCAGCAGGCCTAGCGGGATACCGACAGATACGCAGTATTTT. It specifies CASRPSGIPTDTQYF.

There are many counts of this clonotype. The J gene is TRBJ2-3, the V gene TRBV12-3 or TRBV12-4, with D uncertain. The CDR3 extends over 14 amino acids. V was trimmed by 4 bases and J by 0 bases, leaving 8 bases between them. In DNA, the CDR3 is TGTGCCAGCAGTTCGGACGGAAGCACAGATACGCAGTATTTT. Translating it yields CASSSDGSTDTQYF.

This clonotype came up many times. The chain has TRBV27 and TRBJ1-5; TRBD1 matches 9 bases. CDR1 and CDR2 (germline): MNHEY, SMNVEV (reference sequence). The CDR3 has 16 residues. The trim removed 6 bases at V and 0 bases at J, leaving 6 bases unmatched. The CDR3 region has the DNA TGTGCCAGCAGCTGGACAGGGGTCGATAGCAATCAGCCCCAGCATTTT. It encodes CASSWTGVDSNQPQHF.

This clonotype was seen ten or more times. V and J are TRBV6-1 and TRBJ2-7; D tentatively fits TRBD1 or TRBD2 (5 bases each). The CDR3 is 14 amino acids. CDR1 MNHNS and CDR2 SASEGT come from the germline V gene. Trimming shortened V by 3 bases and J by 3 bases, and 12 bases separated the two germline ends. This CDR3 reads CASSDLRDHYEQYF. The CDR3 DNA sequence: TGTGCCAGCAGTGACCTCCGGGACCACTACGAGCAGTACTTC.

This clonotype was counted many times. The chain is built from TRBV11-3 and TRBJ2-3, with TRBD2 matching 10 bases. Losses at the gene ends were 0 bases for V and 5 bases for J; bases not matched to a gene: 5. There are 16 residues in the CDR3. Germline V gene sequence: CDR1 SGHNT, CDR2 YENEEA. CDR3 residues: CASSLEGLAGEDTQYF. The CDR3 DNA sequence: TGTGCCAGCAGCTTAGAAGGGCTAGCGGGAGAAGATACGCAGTATTTT.

Ten or more counts support this clonotype. The chain has TRBV5-1 and TRBJ2-3; D is possibly TRBD2 (5 bases). This CDR3 is built from 14 residues. V lost 2 bases to trimming and J lost 2 bases, with 9 bases between them. Germline CDR1 is SGHRS and CDR2 is YFSETQ. The CDR3 loop reads CASSFGGHTDTQYF. The CDR3 coding sequence is TGCGCCAGCAGCTTTGGCGGGCACACAGATACGCAGTATTTT.

There are many counts of this clonotype. The V gene is TRBV12-3 or TRBV12-4, the J gene TRBJ1-1, with 8 bases fitting TRBD1. The CDR3 extends over 14 amino acids. The junction had 3 bases not matched to a gene; V was cut back by 6 bases and J by 0 bases. The CDR3 DNA reads as TGTGCCAGCAGCAAGACAGGGGTGAACACTGAAGCTTTCTTT. This encodes CASSKTGVNTEAFF.

This clonotype occurred many times. The rearrangement links TRBV12-3 or TRBV12-4 to TRBJ1-1, with TRBD1 matching 8 bases. The CDR3 totals 16 residues. The V gene end was trimmed by 4 bases and the J gene end by 0 bases; junction bases not matched to a gene: 7. The CDR3 region is CASSSRQGRMNTEAFF. In nucleotides, the CDR3 is TGTGCCAGCAGTTCCAGACAGGGGAGGATGAACACTGAAGCTTTCTTT.

Many counts were recorded for this clonotype. J is TRBJ2-5 and V is TRBV18, with 10 bases aligning to TRBD2. J was trimmed by 5 bases and V by 3 bases; bases with no gene match: 6. Germline-derived CDR1 and CDR2 are KGHSH and LQKENI. The CDR3 loop spans 15 amino acids. The CDR3 reads CASSPRTSGGETQYF. CDR3 coding DNA: TGTGCCAGCTCACCTCGGACTAGCGGAGGGGAGACCCAGTACTTC.

Turning to this clonotype: A read error is possible here, since a much larger clone lies one base away. CDR3 in amino acids: CASNLGVSGYNEQFF. CDR3 sequence (DNA): TGTGCCAGCAACTTAGGGGTGTCGGGATACAATGAGCAGTTCTTC. The genes are TRBV7-9 and TRBJ2-1; D possibly matches TRBD1 or TRBD2 (5 bases each). The germline CDR1 and CDR2 sequences are SEHNR and FQNEAQ (reference sequence). This CDR3 spans 15 amino acids.

This clonotype appeared many times. The chain is built from TRBV11-2 and TRBJ1-2; D is possibly TRBD1 (5 bases). The V and J ends lost 1 base and 4 bases respectively, with 10 bases between them. CDR1 and CDR2 from the germline V gene are SGHAT and FQNNGV. The CDR3 is made up of 14 amino acids. The CDR3 here is CASSLAPGTYGYTF. DNA for the CDR3: TGTGCCAGCAGCTTAGCTCCAGGGACCTATGGCTACACCTTC.

This clonotype has just a few counts. The chain recombines TRBV27 with TRBJ2-7, with TRBD2 matching 7 bases. J gave up 2 bases and V 5 bases, and 6 bases lay outside the gene matches. The germline gives CDR1 MNHEY, CDR2 SMNVEV (reference sequence). The CDR3 runs to 14 residues. The CDR3 loop reads CASSPAGFAYEQYF. In nucleotides, the CDR3 is TGTGCCAGCAGTCCAGCGGGGTTCGCCTACGAGCAGTACTTC.

Note on this clonotype: With a much larger clone just one base away, this may be a read error. This sequence joins TRBV28 and TRBJ1-6; D is unclear. CDR3 length: 14 amino acids. Germline CDR1 MDHEN, CDR2 SYDVKM. The CDR3 nucleotides read TGTGCCTGCAGTTTACAGCCTGAGAATTCACCCCTCCACTTT. Translated: CACSLQPENSPLHF.

The table lists this clonotype with many counts. The chain is built from TRBV20-1 and TRBJ2-2; the D gene is possibly TRBD1 (5 bases). Trimming took 6 bases from V and 2 from J, leaving 7 bases between them. This CDR3 comprises 12 residues. Per the germline V gene, CDR1 is DFQATT and CDR2 is SNEGSKA (reference sequence). As DNA, the CDR3 is TGCAGTGCCGACAGCAACACCGGGGAGCTGTTTTTT. Protein: CSADSNTGELFF.

The chain uses TRBV5-4 and TRBJ2-1, with TRBD2 identical over 7 bases. Looked up from germline, CDR1 is SGHNT and CDR2 is YYREEE (reference sequence). The CDR3 is 16 residues long. The ends lost 4 bases at V and 4 bases at J; junction bases unmatched: 11. CDR3 in amino acids: CASSRTAGVWYNEQFF. CDR3 sequence (DNA): TGTGCCAGCAGCCGTACCGCGGGAGTTTGGTACAATGAGCAGTTCTTC.

This clonotype was seen a few times. J is TRBJ2-1 and V is TRBV20-1, with 7 bases identical to TRBD2. Germline assignment: CDR1 DFQATT and CDR2 SNEGSKA (reference sequence). The CDR3 covers 14 residues. Trimming at V came to 6 bases and at J to 4 bases, leaving 9 bases not matched to a gene. CDR3 sequence (DNA): TGCAGTGCCAAACCCGGGGGGTATTACAATGAGCAGTTCTTC. Translated, it gives CSAKPGGYYNEQFF.

This clonotype showed up many times. V gene TRBV20-1 combines with J gene TRBJ2-7, with D perhaps matching TRBD1 (5 bases). Germline values: CDR1 DFQATT, CDR2 SNEGSKA (reference sequence). This CDR3 has 12 residues. V lost 2 bases to trimming and J lost 2 bases, with 7 bases between them. The CDR3 loop reads CSARPGTYEQYF. In nucleotides, the CDR3 is TGCAGTGCTAGACCAGGGACCTACGAGCAGTACTTC.

This clonotype was recorded at least ten times. The chain has TRBV2 and TRBJ1-3; no clear D gene. Per the germline V gene, CDR1 is SNHLY and CDR2 is FYNNEI. The CDR3 has 15 residues. Trimming shortened V by 7 bases and J by 0 bases, and 13 bases separated the two germline ends. CDR3 bases: TGTGCCAGCACCCTGGGTGGGAGCTCTGGAAACACCATATATTTT. Its protein product is CASTLGGSSGNTIYF. Using reference TRBV2 and TRBJ1-3 for the parts outside the CDR3, the full variable domain is EPEVTQTPSHQVTQMGQEVILRCVPISNHLYFYWYRQILGQKVEFLVSFYNNEISEKSEIFDDQFSVERPDGSNFTLKIRSTKLEDSAMYFCASTLGGSSGNTIYFGEGSWLTVV.

At least ten counts were recorded for this clonotype. The CDR3, as DNA: TGTGCCAGCAGCTTTGGGACAGACCCCTACGAGCAGTACTTC. It translates to CASSFGTDPYEQYF. The chain couples TRBV11-1 to TRBJ2-7, with 7 bases aligning to TRBD1. V dropped 3 bases and J dropped 2; count of bases not matched to a gene: 4. In germline, CDR1 is SGHAT, CDR2 FQDESV (reference sequence). The CDR3 has 14 residues.

This rearrangement joins TRBV19 to TRBJ1-1; 8 bases are shared with TRBD1. The trim removed 5 bases at V and 2 bases at J, leaving 7 bases unmatched. The germline V gene has CDR1 LNHDA and CDR2 SQIVND (reference sequence). CDR3 size: 15 residues. The CDR3 coding sequence is TGTGCCAGTAGTCCACAGGGGGGGCTAAACACTGAAGCTTTCTTT. Translation gives CASSPQGGLNTEAFF.

This sequence joins TRBV5-6 and TRBJ1-5; the D is unclear. Germline lookup yields CDR1 SGHDT and CDR2 YYEEEE. The V gene lost 3 bases and the J gene lost 9 bases, with 16 bases spanning the gap. CDR3 length: 14 residues. The CDR3 bases are TGTGCCAGCAGCTCAATCGGTGAGGGTCCGCCCCAGCATTTT. Translation: CASSSIGEGPPQHF.